This passage covers 2 T cell receptor beta chains from one sample sequenced in a study of T-cell reconstitution after alpha-beta-depleted transplantation in children. Preparation of the TCRbeta library was carried out with unique molecular identifiers. TCRdb redid the calling of the PCR reads with MiXCR, one entry per CDR3 protein. The table records roughly 120,000 distinct CDR3 sequences, 23% of them present only once. The specimen was PBMCs, mostly from graft donor cells, collected 180 days after TCRalphabeta/CD19-depleted stem cell transplant. These receptors all stem from a male patient between 2 and 10 years old who had a stem cell transplant for chronic granulomatous disease, so the T cells may come from the graft donor.

This clonotype was seen repeatedly, ten times or more. V is TRBV29-1 and J is TRBJ1-1; D gene unclear. Germline CDR1 is SQVTM and CDR2 is ANQGSEA. V was shortened by 6 bases and J by 7 bases, with 15 bases between the two germline ends. The CDR3 loop spans 12 amino acids. The CDR3 region has the DNA TGCAGCGTCACAAGGGCACCCAGTGAAGCTTTCTTT. It specifies CSVTRAPSEAFF.

The chain is built from TRBV19 and TRBJ2-7, with TRBD1 identical over 8 bases. Trimming took 1 base from V and 3 from J; bases not matched to a gene: 8. Germline CDR1 and CDR2: LNHDA and SQIVND (reference sequence). The CDR3 consists of 16 residues. CDR3 loop: CASSIAGTGSSYEQYF. CDR3 coding DNA: TGTGCCAGTAGTATAGCGGGGACAGGATCAAGCTACGAGCAGTACTTC.